This T cell receptor (beta chain) was captured in a study of shared clonotypes between healthy human individuals. Points on this clone: The antigen is unknown.

The ends were cut back, 0 bases at V and 0 bases at J, with 10 bases in the middle. The V gene's germline CDR1 is SGDLS and CDR2 YYNGEE. This CDR3 has 15 amino acids. Only in-frame clones appear in the TCRdb table, and some are missing; sequencing was by immunoSEQ multiplex PCR. The sample carries about 2.4 million clones, just over 90% recorded once. Points from the study as a whole: Relative to clonotypes present in all four donors, those not shared had lower generation probabilities. A handful of donors shared roughly 5% of their naive CD4 clonotypes. Clonotype sharing levels among donors were expected to vary with sequencing depth.

Only Caucasian adults living in Nashville, Tennessee made up the donor group. The sequenced material came from naive CD4+ T cells sorted from blood. Subset described: CD45RA+ positively selected. This TCR came from a man aged 18 to 35 in good health. This rearrangement joins TRBV9 to TRBJ2-7; D is unclear. For the CDR3, the DNA is TGTGCCAGCAGCGTAGATTCTGAGCACTCCTACGAGCAGTACTTC. It translates to CASSVDSEHSYEQYF. The entire variable domain, with the rest obtained from reference TRBV9 and TRBJ2-7, is as follows: DSGVTQTPKHLITATGQRVTLRCSPRSGDLSVYWYQQSLDQGLQFLIQYYNGEERAKGNILERFSAQQFPDLHSELNLSSLELGDSALYFCASSVDSEHSYEQYFGPGTRLTVT.